The clone carrying this T cell receptor beta chain was observed once. Its antigen is not identified. Measured with immunoSEQ multiplex PCR; TCRdb has only the in-frame clones, and not every one. This repertoire shows over 60,000 clones, about nine tenths found once; its top ten account for approximately 25%. J was trimmed by 0 bases and V by 6 bases; bases with no gene match: 8. The CDR3 runs to 16 residues. Germline CDR1 KGHSH, CDR2 LQKENI. The data derive from a study of T cell responses to AZD1222 COVID-19 vaccine. Broader study findings: Along spike, vaccine-associated CD4 TCRs were found throughout, with dominance at 160-218 and 743-854. Recipients of two AZD1222 doses showed rising Spike-specific TCR breadth and depth.

This rearrangement joins TRBV18 to TRBJ1-3, with 7 bases matching TRBD1. The sequence came from an adult in good health. This material consisted of peripheral blood, taken on day 0 of AZD1222 vaccination. This CDR3 reads CASSQGQPTSGNTIYF. Here the CDR3 DNA reads TGTGCCAGCTCTCAGGGACAGCCGACCTCTGGAAACACCATATATTTT.